Listed below are T cell receptor beta chains from one sample, sequenced in a study of T cells after yellow fever vaccination. TCRdb analysed the 5' RACE reads with MiXCR anew, one entry per CDR3 protein. Here the sample spans 250,000 to 300,000 distinct CDR3 sequences, around 13% being singletons. The sequencing here drew on CD4+ T cells sorted from PBMCs, taken 45 days after the yellow fever booster vaccination. These receptors were taken from a young man who received the YFV17D yellow fever vaccine. Both conserved end residues are part of each CDR3. The D gene is left open where the match is weak. Clone sizes are given selectively: once, few, many, or a class where the clone is expanded.

>TRBV11-3|NA|NA|TRBJ2-1
TGTGCCAGCAGCTTAGCCCGGGAGTCCTACAATGAGCAGTTCTTC
CASSLARESYNEQFF
>TRBV30|NA|NA|TRBJ2-2
TGTGCCTGGAGTTTGAGAAGGGAGCTGTTTTTT
CAWSLRRELFF
>TRBV7-2|few|NA|TRBJ1-2
TGTGCCAGCAGCTTAGAGCCGCTCGTAGTCTATGGCTACACCTTC
CASSLEPLVVYGYTF
>TRBV7-2|few|TRBD2|TRBJ2-2
TGTGCCAGCAGCGCCTCCGGGACTAGCATGGTCGGGGAGCTGTTTTTT
CASSASGTSMVGELFF
>TRBV20-1|NA|TRBD2|TRBJ2-2
TGCAGTGCTTCCGGGACTAGCGGGCCTCGGACCGGGGAGCTGTTTTTT
CSASGTSGPRTGELFF
>TRBV29-1|NA|NA|TRBJ2-1
TGCAGCGTTGAAGGAGCGGGATCGAAGGGGGGAAGAGACAATGAGCAGTTCTTC
CSVEGAGSKGGRDNEQFF
>TRBV10-2|NA|NA|TRBJ2-3
TGCGCCAGCACCCCAAGTTCCGGATCGGCAGATACGCAGTATTTT
CASTPSSGSADTQYF
>TRBV20-1|few|NA|TRBJ1-1
TGCAGTGCTCGGGATATGAGAGTGAACACTGAAGCTTTCTTT
CSARDMRVNTEAFF
>TRBV29-1|NA|TRBD2|TRBJ2-7
TGCAGCGCTCTGGCTAGCGGGAGTGAAGAGCAGTACTTC
CSALASGSEEQYF
>TRBV18|NA|NA|TRBJ2-5
TGTGCCAGCTCACCGGGCAGGGGGGCCTTACAAGAGACCCAGTACTTC
CASSPGRGALQETQYF
>TRBV5-1|few|NA|TRBJ2-7
TGCGCCAGCAGCTTACAGGGCCAACTGGAGCAGTACTTC
CASSLQGQLEQYF
>TRBV5-1|few|NA|TRBJ2-1
TGCGCCAGCAGCTTAGGACAGCGCGATGAGCAGTTCTTC
CASSLGQRDEQFF
>TRBV5-1|few|TRBD2|TRBJ2-1
TGCGCCAGCAGCCCGGTAGCGGGAACATCCTACAATGAGCAGTTCTTC
CASSPVAGTSYNEQFF
>TRBV29-1|NA|NA|TRBJ2-3
TGCAGCGTTGAAGAGTTCGTTACGCAGTATTTT
CSVEEFVTQYF
>TRBV10-3|few|NA|TRBJ1-5
TGTGCCATCAGAGACAGGACTAGAGGGCCCCAGCATTTT
CAIRDRTRGPQHF
>TRBV10-3|NA|TRBD2|TRBJ2-7
TGTGCCATCGCTAGCGGGAGTGTCTACGAGCAGTACTTC
CAIASGSVYEQYF
>TRBV4-2|NA|NA|TRBJ2-4
TGTGCCAGCAGCCAAGGACAGGCGGAAAAACAGTACTTC
CASSQGQAEKQYF
>TRBV6-9|NA|TRBD2|TRBJ2-3
TGTGCCAGCAGTTATTCTAAGCGGGGAAGCACAGATACGCAGTATTTT
CASSYSKRGSTDTQYF
>TRBV7-2|NA|NA|TRBJ2-3
TGTGCCAGCAGCCGCAGACCAGATACGCAGTATTTT
CASSRRPDTQYF
>TRBV7-2|few|NA|TRBJ2-6
TGTGCCAGCAGAAAGACAGCTGGGGCCAACGTCCTGACTTTC
CASRKTAGANVLTF
>TRBV19|few|NA|TRBJ2-3
TGTGCCAGTAGTATTTGGCGGGGAAGAACTGGCACAGATACGCAGTATTTT
CASSIWRGRTGTDTQYF
>TRBV7-2|NA|NA|TRBJ2-3
TGTGCCAGCAGCTTAGGTCTAGCGAGCGCAGATACGCAGTATTTT
CASSLGLASADTQYF
>TRBV28|few|NA|TRBJ2-7
TGTGCCAGCATTTCAGGCAGTTACCACTCGGAGCAGTACTTC
CASISGSYHSEQYF
>TRBV18|NA|NA|TRBJ1-5
TGTGCCAGCTCACAGGCGGGGGTCAATCAGCCCCAGCATTTT
CASSQAGVNQPQHF
>TRBV28|few|NA|TRBJ2-5
TGTGCCAGCAGTTTGCCAGTCCAAGAGACCCAGTACTTC
CASSLPVQETQYF
>TRBV7-8|few|TRBD2|TRBJ2-1
TGTGCCAGCAGTCCACTGGGACTAGATTTTAATGAGCAGTTCTTC
CASSPLGLDFNEQFF
>TRBV5-1|many|NA|TRBJ2-5
TGCGCCAGCAGCTTGAGGCCAGCCCAAGAGACCCAGTACTTC
CASSLRPAQETQYF
>TRBV18|NA|TRBD1|TRBJ2-3
TGTGCCAGCTCACCCCGGACAGGGGGAATCACAGATACGCAGTATTTT
CASSPRTGGITDTQYF
>TRBV7-9|NA|NA|TRBJ1-1
TGTGCCAGCAGCTCGACAGTAAGAACTGAAGCTTTCTTT
CASSSTVRTEAFF
>TRBV29-1|few|NA|TRBJ2-7
TGCAGCGTTGAAGTTGGGGGCGGAGGGGCCTACGAGCAGTACTTC
CSVEVGGGGAYEQYF
>TRBV28|NA|NA|TRBJ2-7
TGTGCCAGCAGTTTATCCCCCGGTTTTGGGGCCTTTTCCTACGAGCAGTACTTC
CASSLSPGFGAFSYEQYF
>TRBV7-2|NA|TRBD2|TRBJ2-7
TGTGCCAGCAGGCGCGGGACTAGCGGGAGGGTCGACGAGCAGTACTTC
CASRRGTSGRVDEQYF
>TRBV5-1|NA|TRBD1|TRBJ2-1
TGCGCCAGCAAATCGGGACAGGGGGCCGGTGAGCAGTTCTTC
CASKSGQGAGEQFF
>TRBV3-1|NA|TRBD1|TRBJ1-2
TGTGCCAGCAGCCGACGGGACAGACTTAACTATGGCTACACCTTC
CASSRRDRLNYGYTF
>TRBV9|many|NA|TRBJ2-5
TGTGCCAGCAGCACCCGACCGTGGGGAGAGACCCAGTACTTC
CASSTRPWGETQYF
>TRBV6-2/TRBV6-3|NA|NA|TRBJ2-7
TGTGCCAGCAGTCGGGACGGGTCGTTCTACGAGCAGTACTTC
CASSRDGSFYEQYF
>TRBV27|many|NA|TRBJ2-6
TGTGCCAGCAGTACTAGGGGCTCTGGGGCCAACGTCCTGACTTTC
CASSTRGSGANVLTF
>TRBV24-1|NA|NA|TRBJ2-2
TGTGCCACCAGTGACTCATCGTCAAACACCGGGGAGCTGTTTTTT
CATSDSSSNTGELFF
>TRBV20-1|few|TRBD2|TRBJ2-5
TGCAGTGCTAGAGAGGGTACGGCTAGCGGGATTGAGACCCAGTACTTC
CSAREGTASGIETQYF
>TRBV5-1|NA|TRBD2|TRBJ2-3
TGCGCCAGCACAGGTCGCGGGAGAATAGAAGATACGCAGTATTTT
CASTGRGRIEDTQYF
>TRBV20-1|NA|NA|TRBJ1-2
TGCAGTGCTACGGGACGCAGCTATGGCTACACCTTC
CSATGRSYGYTF
>TRBV24-1|few|NA|TRBJ2-1
TGTGCCACCAGTGATCCCGCAGGGGGGAGCAATGAGCAGTTCTTC
CATSDPAGGSNEQFF